These 16 T cell receptor beta chains were sequenced from one sample in a study of blood T cell repertoires in COVID-19. Generated by immunoSEQ multiplex PCR, the TCRdb table keeps only in-frame clones and is missing some. The sample contains some 250,000 clones, 86% of which appear only once. The specimen was peripheral blood. The source of these receptors is a man aged 25 to 40 who had recovered from COVID-19.

V and J are TRBV5-1 and TRBJ1-2; D is ambiguous. The CDR3 loop spans 14 amino acids. Germline CDR1 reads SGHRS; CDR2 reads YFSETQ. Trimming pared 0 bases from V and 8 bases from J, leaving 14 bases between. The CDR3: CASSLAAAKVGYTF. CDR3 in DNA: TGCGCCAGCAGCTTGGCCGCAGCGAAGGTGGGCTACACCTTC.

The J gene is TRBJ1-2, the V gene TRBV6-5; TRBD1 matches at 9 bases. Germline CDR1 and CDR2: MNHEY and SVGAGI. CDR3 length equals 16 residues. V lost 4 bases to trimming and J lost 6 bases; unmatched junction nucleotides: 12. The CDR3 DNA is TGTGCCAGCAGTTCTTGGGCTGACAGGGGGAGAGATGGCTACACCTTC. It codes for CASSSWADRGRDGYTF.

The chain has TRBV6-2 or TRBV6-3 and TRBJ2-5, with TRBD1 matching over 10 bases. V shed 4 bases and J 0 bases; nucleotides not matched to a gene: 17. Germline lookup yields CDR1 MNHEY and CDR2 SVGEGT. The CDR3 is 20 amino acids. CDR3 in DNA: TGTGCCAGCAGTTTTAAGACAGGGGGCATCTTTTACAAGGACCAAGAGACCCAGTACTTC. This sequence encodes CASSFKTGGIFYKDQETQYF.

This sequence joins TRBV2 and TRBJ2-1, with unresolved D. The CDR3 totals 13 residues. Germline V CDR1 and CDR2: SNHLY, FYNNEI. V lost 6 bases to trimming and J lost 2 bases, with 8 bases between them. The CDR3 DNA reads as TGTGCCAGCAGGGCCGATACCTACAATGAGCAGTTCTTC. Amino acid sequence: CASRADTYNEQFF.

This sequence joins TRBV11-2 and TRBJ2-5, with D perhaps TRBD2 (5 bases). Deletions cut 1 base from V and 3 bases from J, with 9 bases between. CDR1 SGHAT and CDR2 FQNNGV come from the germline V gene. The CDR3 totals 14 residues. CDR3: CASSLGFSEETQYF. In DNA form, the CDR3 reads TGTGCCAGCAGCTTAGGTTTTAGCGAAGAGACCCAGTACTTC.

This chain links TRBV7-2 with TRBJ1-2; no clear D. CDR3 length: 14 residues. CDR1 SGHTA and CDR2 FQGNSA come from the germline V gene. The germline V and J ends were trimmed by 2 bases and 0 bases, with 7 bases remaining between them. The CDR3 bases are TGTGCCAGCAGCTTAAGAGGTACTAACTATGGCTACACCTTC. Protein product: CASSLRGTNYGYTF.

The chain recombines TRBV5-4 with TRBJ2-5; 8 bases fit TRBD1. The V segment lost 4 bases and the J segment 1 base; nucleotides outside the gene matches: 3. This CDR3 is built from 14 residues. The germline CDR1 and CDR2 sequences are SGHNT and YYREEE (reference sequence). CDR3 sequence: CASSAGTGQETQYF. The DNA for the CDR3 is TGTGCCAGCAGCGCGGGGACAGGCCAAGAGACCCAGTACTTC. The full variable domain, completed using reference TRBV5-4 and TRBJ2-5, is ETGVTQSPTHLIKTRGQQVTLRCSSQSGHNTVSWYQQALGQGPQFIFQYYREEENGRGNFPPRFSGLQFPNYSSELNVNALELDDSALYLCASSAGTGQETQYFGPGTRLLVL.

The J gene is TRBJ1-2, the V gene TRBV2; 8 bases map to TRBD1. CDR1 is SNHLY and CDR2 is FYNNEI in the germline V gene. Germline trimming cut 7 bases from V and 6 bases from J; bases unmatched to any gene: 10. CDR3 length: 14 residues. Written as DNA, the CDR3 is TGTGCCAGCACTGAGCAGGGCAGGGGGCATGGCTACACCTTC. As protein: CASTEQGRGHGYTF.

This clone was picked up a small number of times. The chain uses TRBV27 and TRBJ1-4, with D perhaps TRBD1 (6 bases). Between the trimmed V and J ends, which lost 3 bases and 1 base, there was a span of 9 bases. CDR3 length: 15 amino acids. Germline V lookup: CDR1 MNHEY, CDR2 SMNVEV (reference sequence). CDR3 region: CASSFSGQTNEKLFF. As DNA, the CDR3 is TGTGCCAGCAGTTTCTCGGGACAAACTAATGAAAAACTGTTTTTT.

This rearrangement joins TRBV6-2 or TRBV6-3 to TRBJ2-2; 10 bases map to TRBD1. The junction had 6 bases not matched to a gene; V was cut back by 5 bases and J by 6 bases. The CDR3 contains 15 residues. Germline CDR1 and CDR2: MNHEY and SVGEGT. The DNA of the CDR3 is TGTGCCAGCAGTACCCGGGACAGGGGTTCCGGGGAGCTGTTTTTT. Translation: CASSTRDRGSGELFF.

The chain has TRBV9 and TRBJ2-5, with 7 bases fitting TRBD2. The length of the CDR3 is 16 residues. Germline V CDR1 and CDR2: SGDLS, YYNGEE. V lost 6 bases to trimming and J lost 5 bases; unmatched junction nucleotides: 16. The CDR3 loop reads CASTRSGTPKGETQYF. The CDR3 region has the DNA TGTGCCAGCACAAGGAGCGGGACTCCTAAGGGGGAGACCCAGTACTTC.

The chain links TRBV6-2 or TRBV6-3 to TRBJ2-7; tentative D call: TRBD2 (7 bases). V was trimmed by 2 bases and J by 5 bases, leaving 19 bases between them. CDR1 and CDR2 from the germline V gene are MNHEY and SVGEGT. This CDR3 is built from 16 residues. Here the CDR3 DNA reads TGTGCCAGCAGTTACGAAAGTTTTAAAGGGGGGGACGAGCAGTACTTC. It yields the protein CASSYESFKGGDEQYF.

This chain uses TRBV7-9 with TRBJ1-5, with 9 bases aligning to TRBD1. The CDR3 consists of 16 residues. Looked up from germline, CDR1 is SEHNR and CDR2 is FQNEAQ (reference sequence). J gave up 0 bases and V 5 bases, and 5 bases lay outside the gene matches. The CDR3 here is CASSLGTGNSNQPQHF. In nucleotides, the CDR3 is TGTGCCAGCAGCCTAGGGACAGGGAATAGCAATCAGCCCCAGCATTTT.

The V call is TRBV7-2, the J call TRBJ2-7; D remains unclear. The germline V gene has CDR1 SGHTA and CDR2 FQGNSA. The CDR3 consists of 13 residues. V dropped 5 bases and J dropped 2 bases, with 10 bases sitting between them. CDR3 region: CASSPRYTYEQYF. As DNA, the CDR3 is TGTGCCAGCAGCCCCCGATACACCTACGAGCAGTACTTC. Full variable domain (missing parts from reference TRBV7-2 and TRBJ2-7): GAGVSQSPSNKVTEKGKDVELRCDPISGHTALYWYRQSLGQGLEFLIYFQGNSAPDKSGLPSDRFSAERTGGSVSTLTIQRTQQEDSAVYLCASSPRYTYEQYFGPGTRLTVT.

This sequence joins TRBV27 and TRBJ2-1; D remains ambiguous. The CDR3 has 13 amino acids. Germline V gene data show CDR1 as MNHEY and CDR2 as SMNVEV (reference sequence). The V gene lost 3 bases and the J gene lost 3 bases, with 6 bases spanning the gap. In DNA, the CDR3 is TGTGCCAGCAGTTTTGGCAGCTACAATGAGCAGTTCTTC. It codes for CASSFGSYNEQFF.

The rearrangement joins TRBV7-6 to TRBJ2-3; 9 nucleotides align to TRBD2. CDR3 length: 16 amino acids. The ends lost 4 bases at V and 2 bases at J; junction bases unmatched: 7. CDR1 and CDR2 from the germline V gene are SGHVS and FNYEAQ. Here the CDR3 DNA reads TGTGCCAGCAGCTACAAAGCGGGGGGACCCACAGATACGCAGTATTTT. It codes for CASSYKAGGPTDTQYF.